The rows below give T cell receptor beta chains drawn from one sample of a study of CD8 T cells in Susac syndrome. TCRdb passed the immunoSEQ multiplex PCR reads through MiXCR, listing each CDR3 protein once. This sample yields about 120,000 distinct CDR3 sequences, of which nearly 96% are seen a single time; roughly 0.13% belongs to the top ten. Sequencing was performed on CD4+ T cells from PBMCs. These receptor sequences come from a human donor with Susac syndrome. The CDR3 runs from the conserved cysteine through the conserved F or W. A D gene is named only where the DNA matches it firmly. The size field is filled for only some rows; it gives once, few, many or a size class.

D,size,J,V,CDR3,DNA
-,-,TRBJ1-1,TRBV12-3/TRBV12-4,CASSPFRVNTEAFF,TGTGCCAGCAGCCCTTTTCGAGTGAACACTGAAGCTTTCTTT
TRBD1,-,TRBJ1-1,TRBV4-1,CASSSRTGNSGTEAFF,TGCGCCAGCAGCTCCCGGACAGGGAATTCAGGGACTGAAGCTTTCTTT
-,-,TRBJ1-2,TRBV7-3,CASSPKHGNQYGYTF,TGTGCCAGCAGCCCTAAGCACGGGAATCAATATGGCTACACCTTC
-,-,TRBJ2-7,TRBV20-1,CSAADSYEQYF,TGCAGTGCGGCAGACTCCTACGAGCAGTACTTC
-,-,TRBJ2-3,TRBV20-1,CSASGHSTDTQYF,TGCAGTGCTAGTGGCCATAGCACAGATACGCAGTATTTT
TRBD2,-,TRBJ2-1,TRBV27,CASSPWERREAQQFF,TGTGCCAGCAGTCCATGGGAAAGACGGGAGGCCCAGCAGTTCTTC
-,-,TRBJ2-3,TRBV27,CASSFSGKADTQYF,TGTGCCAGCAGTTTTTCAGGGAAGGCAGATACGCAGTATTTT
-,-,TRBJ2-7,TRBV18,CASSPPVKTLRQYF,TGTGCCAGCTCACCACCGGTAAAGACGCTGCGACAGTACTTC
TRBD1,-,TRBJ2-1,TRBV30,CAWSPVTGGTYNEQFF,TGTGCCTGGAGTCCAGTGACAGGGGGCACGTACAATGAGCAGTTCTTC
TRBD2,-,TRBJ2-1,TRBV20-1,CSAPRLAGLYHNEQFF,TGCAGTGCCCCGAGACTAGCGGGACTCTATCACAATGAGCAGTTCTTC
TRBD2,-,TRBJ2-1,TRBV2,CASTKTGLAETNEQFF,TGTGCCAGCACCAAAACGGGACTAGCGGAGACGAATGAGCAGTTCTTC
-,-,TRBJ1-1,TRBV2,CASSVGGNTEAFF,TGTGCCAGCAGTGTTGGGGGGAACACTGAAGCTTTCTTT
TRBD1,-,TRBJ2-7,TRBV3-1,CASSQRQGYEQYF,TGTGCCAGCAGCCAACGACAGGGCTACGAGCAGTACTTC
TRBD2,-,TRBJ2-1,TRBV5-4,CASSPEGLAGGDEQFF,TGTGCCAGCAGCCCCGAGGGACTAGCGGGAGGGGATGAGCAGTTCTTC
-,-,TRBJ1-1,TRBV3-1,CASSLTAAEAFF,TGTGCCAGCAGCCTCACGGCAGCTGAAGCTTTCTTT
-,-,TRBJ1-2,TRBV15,CATSGKGGSYGYTF,TGTGCCACCAGCGGTAAAGGGGGATCCTATGGCTACACCTTC
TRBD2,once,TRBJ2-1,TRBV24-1,CATSVSLAGKNEQFF,TGTGCCACCAGTGTTAGTCTAGCGGGAAAGAATGAGCAGTTCTTC
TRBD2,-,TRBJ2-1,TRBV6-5,CASSPRGGGYNEQFF,TGTGCCAGCAGTCCGAGGGGCGGGGGGTACAATGAGCAGTTCTTC
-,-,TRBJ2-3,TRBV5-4,CASSFRDTDTQYF,TGTGCCAGCAGCTTTAGGGACACAGATACGCAGTATTTT
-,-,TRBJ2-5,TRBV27,CASSSRGSGQETQYF,TGTGCCAGCAGTTCCCGAGGTAGCGGTCAAGAGACCCAGTACTTC
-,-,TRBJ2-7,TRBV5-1,CASSTLGDYEQYF,TGCGCCAGCAGCACCCTCGGTGACTACGAGCAGTACTTC
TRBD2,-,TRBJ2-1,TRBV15,CATSTRLAEDNEQFF,TGTGCCACCAGCACCAGACTAGCGGAAGACAATGAGCAGTTCTTC
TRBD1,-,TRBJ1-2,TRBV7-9,CASSSGTGYYGYTF,TGTGCCAGCAGCTCCGGGACAGGGTACTATGGCTACACCTTC
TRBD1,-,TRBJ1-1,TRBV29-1,CSVEQGVRGAFF,TGCAGCGTTGAGCAGGGGGTCCGGGGAGCTTTCTTT
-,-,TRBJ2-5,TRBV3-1,CASSGIQETQYF,TGTGCCAGCAGCGGGATACAAGAGACCCAGTACTTC
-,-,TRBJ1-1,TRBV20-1,CSARKRRTEAFF,TGCAGTGCTAGAAAGAGGAGGACTGAAGCTTTCTTT
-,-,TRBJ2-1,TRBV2,CASSGLLEQFF,TGTGCCAGCAGCGGGCTCCTAGAGCAGTTCTTC
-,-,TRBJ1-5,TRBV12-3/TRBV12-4,CASSGRQGYNQPQHF,TGTGCCAGCAGCGGGCGGCAGGGGTACAATCAGCCCCAGCATTTT
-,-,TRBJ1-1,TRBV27,CASSLSRGKNTEAFF,TGTGCCAGCAGTTTATCGAGGGGGAAGAACACTGAAGCTTTCTTT
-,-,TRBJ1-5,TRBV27,CASSTRPGNQPQHF,TGTGCCAGCAGTACTCGCCCTGGGAATCAGCCCCAGCATTTT
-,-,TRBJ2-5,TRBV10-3,CAISGVGVETQYF,TGTGCCATCAGTGGGGTCGGGGTAGAGACCCAGTACTTC
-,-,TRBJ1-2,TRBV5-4,CASSTGQSGGYTF,TGTGCCAGCAGCACCGGACAGTCGGGAGGCTACACCTTC
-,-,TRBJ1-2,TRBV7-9,CASSLVRAPGGYTF,TGTGCCAGCAGCTTAGTTCGAGCCCCAGGAGGCTACACCTTC
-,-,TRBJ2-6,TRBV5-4,CASSLGYSGANVLTF,TGTGCCAGCAGCTTAGGCTACTCTGGGGCCAACGTCCTGACTTTC
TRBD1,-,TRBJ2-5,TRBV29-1,CSVGDRGRMETQYF,TGCAGCGTTGGGGACAGGGGAAGGATGGAGACCCAGTACTTC
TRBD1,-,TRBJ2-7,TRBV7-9,CASSSPTGPYEQYF,TGTGCCAGCAGCTCTCCGACAGGGCCCTACGAGCAGTACTTC
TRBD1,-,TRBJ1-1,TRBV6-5,CASSWTGGITEAFF,TGTGCCAGCAGTTGGACAGGGGGCATCACTGAAGCTTTCTTT
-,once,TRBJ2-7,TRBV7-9,CASSLGFSGSDEQYF,TGTGCCAGCAGCTTAGGCTTTTCGGGATCCGACGAGCAGTACTTC
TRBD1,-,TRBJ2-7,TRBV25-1,CASSRGTGSYEQYF,TGTGCCAGCAGTCGAGGGACAGGGTCCTACGAGCAGTACTTC
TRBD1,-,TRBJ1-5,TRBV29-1,CSVAQDRGRRQPQHF,TGCAGCGTTGCTCAGGACAGGGGAAGGCGTCAGCCCCAGCATTTT
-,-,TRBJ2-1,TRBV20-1,CSARDGPRDEQFF,TGCAGTGCTAGAGATGGCCCTAGGGATGAGCAGTTCTTC
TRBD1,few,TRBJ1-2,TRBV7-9,CASSLDRGNYGYTF,TGTGCCAGCAGCTTAGACAGGGGGAACTATGGCTACACCTTC
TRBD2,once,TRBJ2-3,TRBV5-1,CASTASGIDTQYF,TGCGCCAGCACCGCTAGCGGGATTGATACGCAGTATTTT
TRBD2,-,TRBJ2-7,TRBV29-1,CSVPTSGRTNEQYF,TGCAGCGTACCGACTAGCGGGAGAACCAACGAGCAGTACTTC
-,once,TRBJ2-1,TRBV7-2,CASSSSTGTEFF,TGTGCCAGCAGCTCATCCACCGGGACTGAGTTCTTC
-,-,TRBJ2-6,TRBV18,CASSSASGANVLTF,TGTGCCAGCTCATCAGCCTCTGGGGCCAACGTCCTGACTTTC
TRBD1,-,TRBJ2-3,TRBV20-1,CSVPGGGWTDTQYF,TGCAGTGTCCCAGGGGGCGGCTGGACAGATACGCAGTATTTT
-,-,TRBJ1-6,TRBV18,CASSPPLDGSPLHF,TGTGCCAGCTCACCACCACTTGATGGTTCACCCCTCCACTTT
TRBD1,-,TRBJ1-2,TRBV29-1,CSVRQTGGAGGYTF,TGCAGCGTTCGACAGACAGGGGGCGCGGGGGGCTACACCTTC
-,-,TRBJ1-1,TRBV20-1,CSARGGHQGDTEAFF,TGCAGTGCTAGAGGCGGACACCAAGGAGACACTGAAGCTTTCTTT
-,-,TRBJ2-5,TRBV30,CACHGTVQETQYF,TGTGCCTGCCACGGGACTGTTCAAGAGACCCAGTACTTC
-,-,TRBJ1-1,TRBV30,CAWSGTLNTEVFF,TGTGCCTGGAGCGGGACATTGAACACTGAAGTTTTCTTT
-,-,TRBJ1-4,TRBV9,CASSVDFRESEVKLFF,TGTGCCAGCAGCGTAGATTTTAGGGAGTCGGAGGTAAAACTGTTTTTT
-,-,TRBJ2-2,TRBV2,CASRLGSNTGELFF,TGTGCCAGCAGGCTGGGTTCCAACACCGGGGAGCTGTTTTTT